Presented here are 19 T cell receptor beta chains from one specimen sequenced in a study of molecular identifiers for immune sequencing clone quantification. TCRdb re-derived calls from the PCR reads in MiXCR, one entry per CDR3 protein. The repertoire includes tens of thousands of distinct CDR3 sequences, nearly 25% of them detected once, and 0.85% to 1% sits in the top ten. Sequences were obtained from naive CD8+ T cells from blood, with Jurkat cell RNA spiked in. The subset here: FACS-sorted CD8+CD4-CCR7+CD45RA+ naive T cells. Receptors originate from a human donor in good health. Some libraries in this study had Jurkat cell RNA spiked in.

This clonotype was observed many times. The chain joins TRBV5-1 to TRBJ2-3; possibly TRBD1 or TRBD2 for D (6 bases each). The CDR3 spans 15 residues. The germline gives CDR1 SGHRS, CDR2 YFSETQ. The V end was cut by 8 bases, the J end by 0 bases, with 16 bases between. The CDR3 DNA reads TGCGCCAGTGGGGCGGGACAAGACAGCACAGATACGCAGTATTTT. Its translation: CASGAGQDSTDTQYF.

This clonotype was seen repeatedly, ten times or more. The chain links TRBV7-9 to TRBJ2-5; TRBD1 is a possible D gene (6 bases). The CDR3 extends over 15 amino acids. V lost 0 bases, J lost 4 bases, and 12 bases lay in between. CDR1 is SEHNR and CDR2 is FQNEAQ in the germline V gene (reference sequence). The CDR3 loop is CASSLAQGPRETQYF. The CDR3 DNA reads as TGTGCCAGCAGCTTAGCACAGGGTCCGAGAGAGACCCAGTACTTC.

This clonotype was seen at least ten times. J is TRBJ2-3 and V is TRBV28, with unresolved D. The germline V and J ends were trimmed by 3 bases and 2 bases, with 21 bases remaining between them. Looked up from germline, CDR1 is MDHEN and CDR2 is SYDVKM. This CDR3 has 18 amino acids. CDR3 protein: CASSFPFHGEYNTDTQYF. The CDR3 coding sequence is TGTGCCAGCAGTTTCCCTTTTCACGGAGAATATAACACAGATACGCAGTATTTT.

There are many counts of this clonotype. V is TRBV7-4 and J is TRBJ2-3; 9 bases match TRBD1. The ends lost 5 bases at V and 0 bases at J; junction bases unmatched: 9. The CDR3 is 17 amino acids. Germline V gives CDR1 SGHVT, CDR2 SQSDAQ. CDR3 protein: CASSLTGQGFSTDTQYF. The CDR3 DNA reads as TGTGCCAGCAGCCTAACGGGACAGGGCTTTAGCACAGATACGCAGTATTTT.

This clonotype was counted ten times or more. This chain uses TRBV12-3 or TRBV12-4 with TRBJ2-3; D possibly corresponds to TRBD2 (6 bases). This CDR3 comprises 14 residues. Trimming cost V 5 bases and J 1 base, with 10 bases left between them. CDR3 nucleotide sequence: TGTGCCAGCAGTCCGGGGGTGGGCACAGATACGCAGTATTTT. Protein product: CASSPGVGTDTQYF.

This clonotype was counted only a few times. This clone may be a read error of a much larger clone one base away. This chain joins TRBV5-1 and TRBJ1-1; D not certain. The CDR3 consists of 13 residues. Germline lookup yields CDR1 SGHRS and CDR2 YFSETQ. V was clipped by 0 bases and J by 3 bases, with 6 bases between them. In DNA form, the CDR3 reads TGCGCCAGCAGCTTGGTGGCTGACACTGAAGCTTTCTTT. It codes for CASSLVADTEAFF. Full variable domain (missing parts from reference TRBV5-1 and TRBJ1-1): KAGVTQTPRYLIKTRGQQVTLSCSPISGHRSVSWYQQTPGQGLQFLFEYFSETQRNKGNFPGRFSGRQFSNSRSEMNVSTLELGDSALYLCASSLVADTEAFFGQGTRLTVV.

By share, this clonotype ranks as medium-sized. A junction boundary mismatches the germline segment, possibly from a read error. The rearrangement uses TRBV29-1 and TRBJ2-5, with D uncertain. CDR3 length: 13 residues. Germline assignment: CDR1 SQVTM and CDR2 ANQGSEA. The CDR3, as DNA: TGCAGCGCTGAACCACCGTACCAAGAGACCCAGTACTTC. This translates into CSAEPPYQETQYF.

This clonotype was picked up many times. The chain uses TRBV27 and TRBJ2-4, with a possible D match to TRBD2 (5 bases). Looked up from germline, CDR1 is MNHEY and CDR2 is SMNVEV (reference sequence). The V end was cut by 6 bases, the J end by 0 bases, with 15 bases between. The CDR3 consists of 16 residues. DNA of the CDR3: TGTGCCAGCAGCGAGGGCGCAGACACAGCCAAAAACATTCAGTACTTC. This encodes CASSEGADTAKNIQYF.

Remarks on this clonotype: A read error may be the cause here, since a much bigger clone is one base away. V and J are TRBV27 and TRBJ2-7; 8 positions match TRBD2. Looked up from germline, CDR1 is MNHEY and CDR2 is SMNVEV (reference sequence). With 8 bases clipped from V and 4 bases from J, the junction kept 10 bases outside the gene matches. CDR3 length equals 14 residues. The CDR3 nucleotides are TGTGCCAGCGGTTCTTCCGGGAGGGATTACGAGCAGTACTTC. Its translation: CASGSSGRDYEQYF.

This clonotype was detected many times. The chain combines TRBV20-1 with TRBJ2-3; a possible D gene is TRBD1 (6 bases). The V gene's germline CDR1 is DFQATT and CDR2 SNEGSKA (reference sequence). V was trimmed by 5 bases and J by 2 bases, leaving 14 bases between them. This CDR3 spans 14 amino acids. The CDR3 reads CSAGGQLYTDTQYF. In DNA, the CDR3 is TGCAGTGCTGGCGGACAGCTATACACAGATACGCAGTATTTT.

This clonotype has just one count. A much larger clone lies one base from this, so it may be a read error. The chain uses TRBV6-2 or TRBV6-3 and TRBJ1-5; no clear D gene. From germline, CDR1 is MNHEY and CDR2 SVGEGT. Trimming took off 4 bases at V and 0 bases at J, with 10 bases between the two ends. This CDR3 is built from 15 residues. DNA for the CDR3: TGTGCCAGCAGTTGCGAAGATTATAGCAATCAGCCCCAGCATTTT. Translated: CASSCEDYSNQPQHF.

This clonotype was seen repeatedly, ten times or more. This chain uses TRBV6-5 with TRBJ1-1; D not resolved. The germline V gene has CDR1 MNHEY and CDR2 SVGAGI. This CDR3 contains 13 residues. V lost 0 bases, J lost 7 bases, and 9 bases lay in between. CDR3 nucleotide sequence: TGTGCCAGCAGTTACTCCGAGCAGCTTGAAGCTTTCTTT. Its protein is CASSYSEQLEAFF.

This clonotype has a count of ten or more. The rearrangement links TRBV27 to TRBJ1-5; a possible D gene is TRBD1 (6 bases). The CDR3 sequence is 13 residues long. V was clipped by 5 bases and J by 1 base, with 6 bases between them. CDR1 and CDR2 (germline): MNHEY, SMNVEV (reference sequence). The CDR3: CASSGQSNQPQHF. CDR3 DNA: TGTGCCAGCAGTGGACAGAGCAATCAGCCCCAGCATTTT.

The genes are TRBV6-5 and TRBJ2-7, with 8 bases fitting TRBD1. J lost 5 bases, V lost 6 bases, and 6 bases had no gene match. Germline values: CDR1 MNHEY, CDR2 SVGAGI. This CDR3 is built from 13 residues. CDR3 sequence (DNA): TGTGCCAGCAGCACGACAGGGGACAACGAGCAGTACTTC. This encodes CASSTTGDNEQYF.

This clonotype appeared many times. The V gene is TRBV11-2, the J gene TRBJ2-2, with 12 positions matching TRBD1. Unmatched junction bases numbered 6, after V lost 5 bases and J lost 5 bases. CDR3 length: 16 residues. Germline V CDR1 and CDR2: SGHAT, FQNNGV. CDR3 protein: CASSTPGQGATGELFF. CDR3 in DNA: TGTGCCAGCAGCACTCCGGGACAGGGGGCGACCGGGGAGCTGTTTTTT.

This clonotype was recorded at least ten times. The chain is built from TRBV4-3 and TRBJ2-3; tentative D call: TRBD2 (5 bases). From germline, CDR1 is LGHNA and CDR2 YSLEER. The CDR3 is 15 amino acids. V lost 2 bases, J lost 2 bases, and 11 bases lay in between. The CDR3 DNA sequence: TGCGCCAGCAGCCAAAGTCGGGGTTTCACAGATACGCAGTATTTT. Its translation: CASSQSRGFTDTQYF.

This chain joins TRBV25-1 and TRBJ2-5; 9 nucleotides match TRBD1. After removal of 6 bases from V and 5 bases from J, the junction contained 10 bases not matched to a gene. The germline gives CDR1 MGHDK, CDR2 SYGVNS. This CDR3 has 15 amino acids. This CDR3 is CASRQGTGFPETQYF. CDR3 in DNA: TGTGCCAGCAGGCAAGGGACAGGGTTCCCGGAGACCCAGTACTTC. Drawing the rest from reference TRBV25-1 and TRBJ2-5, the complete variable domain is EADIYQTPRYLVIGTGKKITLECSQTMGHDKMYWYQQDPGMELHLIHYSYGVNSTEKGDLSSESTVSRIRTEHFPLTLESARPSHTSQYLCASRQGTGFPETQYFGPGTRLLVL.

This clonotype was picked up many times. The chain is built from TRBV30 and TRBJ2-3; 9 nucleotides match TRBD1. Germline CDR1 and CDR2: GTSNPN and SVGIG (reference sequence). Unmatched junction bases numbered 4, after V lost 0 bases and J lost 3 bases. CDR3 size: 15 residues. CDR3 coding DNA: TGTGCCTGGAGTGTGGGACAGGGTAGTACAGATACGCAGTATTTT. Amino acid sequence: CAWSVGQGSTDTQYF. The entire variable domain, with the rest obtained from reference TRBV30 and TRBJ2-3, is as follows: SQTIHQWPATLVQPVGSPLSLECTVEGTSNPNLYWYRQAAGRGLQLLFYSVGIGQISSEVPQNLSASRPQDRQFILSSKKLLLSDSGFYLCAWSVGQGSTDTQYFGPGTRLTVL.

Of note for this clonotype: This may stem from a read error, because a much larger clone lies one nucleotide away. This chain joins TRBV30 and TRBJ1-1, with no clear D. CDR3 size: 16 residues. The germline V gene has CDR1 GTSNPN and CDR2 SVGIG (reference sequence). The CDR3 DNA follows: TGTGCCTGGGGTGTATTCTCCGGGGTGGTAAACACTGAAGCTTTCTTT. This sequence encodes CAWGVFSGVVNTEAFF. Together with reference TRBV30 and TRBJ1-1, the CDR3 gives the full variable domain: SQTIHQWPATLVQPVGSPLSLECTVEGTSNPNLYWYRQAAGRGLQLLFYSVGIGQISSEVPQNLSASRPQDRQFILSSKKLLLSDSGFYLCAWGVFSGVVNTEAFFGQGTRLTVV.